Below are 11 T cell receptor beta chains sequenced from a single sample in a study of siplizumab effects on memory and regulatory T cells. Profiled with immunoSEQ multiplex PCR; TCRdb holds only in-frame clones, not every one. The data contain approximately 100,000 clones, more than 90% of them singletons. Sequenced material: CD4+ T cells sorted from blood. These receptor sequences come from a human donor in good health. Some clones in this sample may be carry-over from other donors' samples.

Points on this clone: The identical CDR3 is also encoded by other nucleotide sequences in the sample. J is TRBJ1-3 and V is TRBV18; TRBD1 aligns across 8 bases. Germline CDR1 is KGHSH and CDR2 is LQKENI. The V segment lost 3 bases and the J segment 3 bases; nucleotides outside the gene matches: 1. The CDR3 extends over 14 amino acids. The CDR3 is CASSPDRDGNTIYF. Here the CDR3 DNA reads TGTGCCAGCTCACCGGACAGGGATGGAAACACCATATATTTT.

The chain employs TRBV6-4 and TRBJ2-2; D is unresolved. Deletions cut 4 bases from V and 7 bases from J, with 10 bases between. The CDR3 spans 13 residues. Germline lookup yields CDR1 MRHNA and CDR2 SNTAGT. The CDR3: CASSAALGGELFF. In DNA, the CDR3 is TGTGCCAGCAGTGCGGCACTGGGCGGGGAGCTGTTTTTT.

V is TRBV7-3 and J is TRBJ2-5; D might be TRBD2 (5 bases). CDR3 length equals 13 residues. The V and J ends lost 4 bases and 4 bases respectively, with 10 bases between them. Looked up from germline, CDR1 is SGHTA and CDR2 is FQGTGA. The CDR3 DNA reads TGTGCCAGCAGCTCACTAGGTGGAGAGACCCAGTACTTC. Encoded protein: CASSSLGGETQYF.

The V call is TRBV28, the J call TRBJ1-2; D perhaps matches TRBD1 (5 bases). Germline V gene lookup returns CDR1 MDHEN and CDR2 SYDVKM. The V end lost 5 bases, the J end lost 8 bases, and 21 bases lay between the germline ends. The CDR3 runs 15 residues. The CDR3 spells CASSIGTAGREGYTF. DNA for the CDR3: TGTGCCAGCAGTATAGGGACGGCTGGGAGGGAAGGCTACACCTTC.

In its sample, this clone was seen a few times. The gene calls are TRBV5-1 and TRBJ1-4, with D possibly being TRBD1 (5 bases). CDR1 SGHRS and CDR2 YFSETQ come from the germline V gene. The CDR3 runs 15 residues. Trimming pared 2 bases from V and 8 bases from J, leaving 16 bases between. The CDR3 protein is CASSFDLPGREKLFF. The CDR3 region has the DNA TGCGCCAGCAGCTTTGACCTCCCGGGGCGGGAAAAACTGTTTTTT.

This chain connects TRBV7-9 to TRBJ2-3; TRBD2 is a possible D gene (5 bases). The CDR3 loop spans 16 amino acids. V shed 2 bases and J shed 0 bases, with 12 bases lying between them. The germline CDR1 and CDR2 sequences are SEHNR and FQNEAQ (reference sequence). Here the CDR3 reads CASSLNTGGSTDTQYF. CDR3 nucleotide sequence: TGTGCCAGCAGCTTAAATACCGGCGGGAGCACAGATACGCAGTATTTT.

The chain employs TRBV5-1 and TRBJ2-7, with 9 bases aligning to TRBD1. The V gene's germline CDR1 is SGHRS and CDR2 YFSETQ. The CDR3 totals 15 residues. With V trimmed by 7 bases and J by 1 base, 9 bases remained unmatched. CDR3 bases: TGCGCCAGCGGGAAGGACAGGGGAAGATCCTACGAGCAGTACTTC. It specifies CASGKDRGRSYEQYF.

The CDR3 here is CASSNLDREASTQHF. CDR3 sequence (DNA): TGTGCCAGCTCGAATCTCGACAGGGAAGCAAGTACCCAGCATTTT. The chain is built from TRBV6-1 and TRBJ1-5; 7 bases are shared with TRBD1. The CDR3 is made up of 15 amino acids. V shed 8 bases, J shed 11 bases, and the junction held 18 bases outside the gene matches. Per germline, CDR1 MNHNS and CDR2 SASEGT.

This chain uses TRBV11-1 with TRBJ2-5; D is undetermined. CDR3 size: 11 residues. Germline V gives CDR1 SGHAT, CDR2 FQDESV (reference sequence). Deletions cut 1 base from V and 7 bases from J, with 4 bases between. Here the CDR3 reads CASSLGGTQYF. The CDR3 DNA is TGTGCCAGCAGCTTAGGAGGGACCCAGTACTTC.

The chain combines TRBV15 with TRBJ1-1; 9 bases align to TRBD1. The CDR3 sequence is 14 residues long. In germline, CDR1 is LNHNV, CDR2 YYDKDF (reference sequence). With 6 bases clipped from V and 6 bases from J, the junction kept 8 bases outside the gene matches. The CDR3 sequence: CATSPGTGLAEAFF. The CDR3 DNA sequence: TGTGCCACCAGTCCCGGGACAGGGTTGGCTGAAGCTTTCTTT.

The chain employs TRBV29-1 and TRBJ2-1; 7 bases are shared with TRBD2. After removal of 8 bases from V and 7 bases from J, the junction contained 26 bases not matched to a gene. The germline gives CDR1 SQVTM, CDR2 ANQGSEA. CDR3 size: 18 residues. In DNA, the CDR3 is TGCAGCACTTCCGGGACTAAAAGTGCCGCTGCGAATTATAATGAGCAGTTCTTC. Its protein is CSTSGTKSAAANYNEQFF.